This T cell receptor beta chain was recovered during a study of CD8+ T cells in alopecia areata. On the study more broadly: Tofacitinib was taken orally by treated patients, and the dose was 5 to 10 mg twice daily.

Trimming pared 5 bases from V and 6 bases from J, leaving 31 bases between. Germline CDR1 is SEHNR and CDR2 is FQNEAQ (reference sequence). There are 19 residues in the CDR3. The sequencing template was cDNA reverse transcribed from extracted RNA. Profiling relied on immunoSEQ multiplex PCR, and the TCRdb table lists in-frame clones only, not all of them. In the table there are fewer than 200,000 clones, about 60% of which are singletons. In this sample, this clone turned up a few times. Regarding treatment: oral pan-JAK inhibitor, 5-10 mg twice daily. The specimen was CD8+ T cells sorted from blood, collected at week 24, from a patient treated with tofacitinib. The V and J genes are TRBV7-9 and TRBJ2-5; D is perhaps TRBD1 (6 bases). The receptor was derived from a human donor with alopecia areata. In nucleotides, the CDR3 is TGTGCCAGCAGCCCGAGTACAGGGTTGCGCCATTCGAGTCTGAAGACCCAGTACTTC. Amino acids: CASSPSTGLRHSSLKTQYF.